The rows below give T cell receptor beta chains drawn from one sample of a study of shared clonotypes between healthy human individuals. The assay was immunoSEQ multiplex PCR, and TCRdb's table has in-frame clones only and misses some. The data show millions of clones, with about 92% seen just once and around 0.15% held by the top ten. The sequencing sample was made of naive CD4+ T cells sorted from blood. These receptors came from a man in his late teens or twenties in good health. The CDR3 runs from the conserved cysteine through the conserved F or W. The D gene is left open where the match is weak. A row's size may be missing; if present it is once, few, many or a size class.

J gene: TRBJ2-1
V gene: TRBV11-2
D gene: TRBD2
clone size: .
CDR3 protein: CASSFTPGGYNEQFF
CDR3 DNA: TGTGCCAGCAGCTTTACCCCGGGAGGGTACAATGAGCAGTTCTTC

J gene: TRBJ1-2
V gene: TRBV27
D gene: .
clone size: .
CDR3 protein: CASSPLGGQSYGYTF
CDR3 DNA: TGTGCCAGCAGTCCCCTGGGGGGGCAAAGTTATGGCTACACCTTC

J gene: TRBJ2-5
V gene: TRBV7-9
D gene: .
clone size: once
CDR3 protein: CASSRGGLGSQETQYF
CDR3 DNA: TGTGCCAGCAGCCGCGGCGGATTAGGGTCACAAGAGACCCAGTACTTC

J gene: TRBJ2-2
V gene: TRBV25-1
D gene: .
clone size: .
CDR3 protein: CASSEGRKPNTGELFF
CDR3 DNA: TGTGCCAGCAGTGAAGGGCGAAAGCCGAACACCGGGGAGCTGTTTTTT

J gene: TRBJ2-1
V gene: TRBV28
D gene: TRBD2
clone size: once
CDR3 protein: CASSTAGGSYNEQFF
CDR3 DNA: TGTGCCAGCAGCACAGCGGGGGGCTCCTACAATGAGCAGTTCTTC

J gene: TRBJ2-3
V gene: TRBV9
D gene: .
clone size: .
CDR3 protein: CASSVEENTQYF
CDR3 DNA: TGTGCCAGCAGCGTAGAGGAGAATACGCAGTATTTT

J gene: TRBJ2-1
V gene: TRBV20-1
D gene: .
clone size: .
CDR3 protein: CSVTGDNEQFF
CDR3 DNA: TGCAGTGTGACCGGGGACAATGAGCAGTTCTTC

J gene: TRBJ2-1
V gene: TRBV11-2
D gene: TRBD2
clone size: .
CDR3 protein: CASSTGRDEQFF
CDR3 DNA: TGTGCCAGCAGCACCGGGAGGGATGAGCAGTTCTTC

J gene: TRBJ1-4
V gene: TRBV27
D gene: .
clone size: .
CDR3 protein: CASSKTAALLNEKLFF
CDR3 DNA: TGTGCCAGCAGTAAAACAGCGGCATTACTGAATGAAAAACTGTTTTTT

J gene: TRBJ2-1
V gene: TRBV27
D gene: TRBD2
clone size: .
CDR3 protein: CASSLRAGGWYNEQFF
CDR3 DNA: TGTGCCAGCAGTTTACGAGCGGGAGGGTGGTACAATGAGCAGTTCTTC

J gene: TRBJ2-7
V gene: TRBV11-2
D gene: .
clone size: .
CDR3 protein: CASSPRRSLYEQYF
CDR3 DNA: TGTGCCAGCAGCCCCAGACGGTCTCTCTACGAGCAGTACTTC

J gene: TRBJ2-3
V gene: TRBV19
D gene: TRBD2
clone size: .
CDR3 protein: CASRAGWTDTQYF
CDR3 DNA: TGTGCCAGCCGAGCGGGGTGGACAGATACGCAGTATTTT

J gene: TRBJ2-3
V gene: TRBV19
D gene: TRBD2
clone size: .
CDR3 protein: CASSILAGVSTDTQYF
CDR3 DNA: TGTGCCAGTAGCATACTAGCGGGAGTTAGCACAGATACGCAGTATTTT

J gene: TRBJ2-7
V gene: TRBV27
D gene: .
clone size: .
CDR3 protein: CASSFRTPSYEQYF
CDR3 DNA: TGTGCCAGCAGTTTCCGGACTCCCTCCTACGAGCAGTACTTC